Listed below are T cell receptor beta chains from one sample, sequenced in a study of identical twins. TCRdb re-called the 5' RACE reads with MiXCR, one entry per CDR3 protein. The sample has about 720,000 distinct CDR3 sequences; about 20% are singletons. A further study also used this sample, focusing on T cells expressing NK-cell markers.

The sample taken for sequencing was PBMCs. The origin of the receptors is a woman younger than 30 in good health. CDR3s include the opening cysteine and the closing phenylalanine or tryptophan. Each record gives: D gene, clone size, J gene, V gene, CDR3 DNA, CDR3 protein. The D gene is left open where the match is weak. A row's size may be missing; if present it is once, few, many or a size class.

-	few	TRBJ2-7	TRBV15	TGTGCCACCAGCAGAGATCTCGGAGTCCCCGAGCAGTACTTC	CATSRDLGVPEQYF
-	few	TRBJ1-5	TRBV6-2/TRBV6-3	TGTGCCAGCAGCGTGGAGGGTATGAATCAGCCCCAGCATTTT	CASSVEGMNQPQHF
-	few	TRBJ2-7	TRBV7-9	TGTGCCAGCAGCGACTTCGGTCTGGGCCTAGTTCGCGAGCAGTACTTC	CASSDFGLGLVREQYF
-	few	TRBJ2-3	TRBV10-1	TGCGCCACGGCGATATCGGGACATTCGCCAGATACGCAGTATTTT	CATAISGHSPDTQYF
TRBD2	many	TRBJ2-7	TRBV2	TGTGCCAGCAGCGGACTAGCGGGGGACTACGAGCAGTACTTC	CASSGLAGDYEQYF
-	-	TRBJ1-1	TRBV20-1	TGCAGTGCTAGAGACCACCGGGGGACTGAAGCTTTCTTT	CSARDHRGTEAFF
-	-	TRBJ2-7	TRBV15	TGTGCCACCAGCAGAGCCGACGGCTACGAGCAGTACTTC	CATSRADGYEQYF
-	-	TRBJ2-7	TRBV5-6	TGTGCCAGCAGCTTCTTTTCAGGGACCTACGAGCAGTACTTC	CASSFFSGTYEQYF
TRBD1	once	TRBJ1-2	TRBV5-1	TGCGCCAGCAGCTGGGGACAGACGGATGCCTATGGCTACACCTTC	CASSWGQTDAYGYTF
-	few	TRBJ2-1	TRBV7-2	TGTGCCAGCAGCTTAGTCGTGGGAACGAATGAGCAGTTCTTC	CASSLVVGTNEQFF
TRBD1	-	TRBJ1-2	TRBV15	TGTGCCACCAGCAGAGACGCGGAGGACAGGGGCCGCCGGCGTGGCTACACCTTC	CATSRDAEDRGRRRGYTF
-	few	TRBJ2-3	TRBV12-3/TRBV12-4	TGTGCCAGCCTAAACACAGATACGCAGTATTTT	CASLNTDTQYF
-	-	TRBJ2-1	TRBV6-1	TGTGCCAGCAGCATTTCGACATTCAATGAGCAGTTCTTC	CASSISTFNEQFF
TRBD2	few	TRBJ2-2	TRBV9	TGTGCCAGCAGCGTAACTAGCGGGATCACCGGGGAGCTGTTTTTT	CASSVTSGITGELFF
TRBD2	-	TRBJ2-1	TRBV7-2	TGTGCCAGCAGCTCCCGACTAGCGGAAAGTTACAATGAGCAGTTCTTC	CASSSRLAESYNEQFF
TRBD1	few	TRBJ1-1	TRBV5-1	TGCGCCAGCAGCTTGGAACCCGGACAGGGGGTCTTGGGGTTCTTT	CASSLEPGQGVLGFF
-	-	TRBJ2-7	TRBV7-9	TGTGCCAGCAGCTCGAGAGGGTTTCCCTACGAGCAGTACTTC	CASSSRGFPYEQYF
-	-	TRBJ2-5	TRBV7-9	TGTGCCAGCAGCTTTGGGAGTAGCGCGCAAGAGACCCAGTACTTC	CASSFGSSAQETQYF
-	-	TRBJ1-1	TRBV10-3	TGTGCCATCAGTAGCAGGGTGGGTGGAACTGAAGCTTTCTTT	CAISSRVGGTEAFF
-	few	TRBJ2-5	TRBV10-3	TGTGCCATCAGTGAGGGACGCCAGACAGAGACCCAGTACTTC	CAISEGRQTETQYF
-	few	TRBJ2-3	TRBV7-3	TGTGCCAGCAGCTTAAACGGGGGGCCCAATCGTCTAACCACAGATACGCAGTATTTT	CASSLNGGPNRLTTDTQYF
-	many	TRBJ2-7	TRBV7-9	TGTGCCAGCAGCTTATCTGGGGGGGAGCAGTACTTC	CASSLSGGEQYF
-	-	TRBJ1-1	TRBV12-3/TRBV12-4	TGTGCCAGCGTGGTCGGGGCTAGGGACACTGAAGCTTTCTTT	CASVVGARDTEAFF
TRBD1	few	TRBJ1-2	TRBV6-2/TRBV6-3	TGTGCCAGCACCTGGGACAGGTCTTCCTATGGCTACACCTTC	CASTWDRSSYGYTF
-	-	TRBJ1-1	TRBV2	TGTGCCAGCAGTGACCGGGTAGGGACTGAAGCTTTCTTT	CASSDRVGTEAFF
-	many	TRBJ2-2	TRBV12-3/TRBV12-4	TGTGCCAGCAGTTTTGGGGCCTTGAACACCGGGGAGCTGTTTTTT	CASSFGALNTGELFF
-	-	TRBJ1-1	TRBV3-1	TGTGCCACCTCCAGGGGTATCGGAACTGAAGCTTTCTTT	CATSRGIGTEAFF
-	few	TRBJ2-7	TRBV11-2	TGTGCCAGCGGGCGGACTGACTCCTACGAGCAGTACTTC	CASGRTDSYEQYF
-	few	TRBJ2-4	TRBV12-3/TRBV12-4	TGTGCCAGCAGTCCTCAGCCAACAGTCAAAAACATTCAGTACTTC	CASSPQPTVKNIQYF
-	few	TRBJ2-7	TRBV5-1	TGCGCCAGCAGCTTGGTAGGGACACCCGGTGGCGAGCAGTACTTC	CASSLVGTPGGEQYF
-	few	TRBJ2-1	TRBV6-5	TGTGCCAGCAGTTACTCGAACAATGTAGGAGAGAACAATGAGCAGTTCTTC	CASSYSNNVGENNEQFF
TRBD1	-	TRBJ1-1	TRBV3-1	TGTGCCAGCAGCCAGAGACAGGGCGGTGAAGCTTTCTTT	CASSQRQGGEAFF
-	many	TRBJ2-2	TRBV9	TGTGCCACATCCCCCGGGGCCAACACCGGGGAGCTGTTTTTT	CATSPGANTGELFF
TRBD1	few	TRBJ2-3	TRBV5-6	TGTGCCAGCAGCATGACGACAGGGGCTAGCGATACGCAGTATTTT	CASSMTTGASDTQYF
-	-	TRBJ2-7	TRBV3-1	TGTGCCAGCAGCCACTGGGGCTACGAGCAGTACTTC	CASSHWGYEQYF
-	few	TRBJ2-3	TRBV10-3	TGTGCCATCAGTGGAAGGCGGGAAGGCACAGATACGCAGTATTTT	CAISGRREGTDTQYF
TRBD2	-	TRBJ2-1	TRBV6-1	TGTGCCAGCAGTGAAAGGGGACTAACACGGGCTGAGCAGTTCTTC	CASSERGLTRAEQFF
-	-	TRBJ2-1	TRBV5-5	TGTGCCAGCAGCTTGGGAGGAGTCGCTTACAATGAGCAGTTCTTC	CASSLGGVAYNEQFF
TRBD1	-	TRBJ2-1	TRBV14	TGTGCCAGCAGCCTCCAGGGACAGAAGCAGTTCTTC	CASSLQGQKQFF
-	many	TRBJ2-3	TRBV5-1	TGCGCCAGCAGCTTGGCCCCCGGGGTAGATACGCAGTATTTT	CASSLAPGVDTQYF
-	-	TRBJ2-6	TRBV29-1	TGCAGCGTTGAAAACTCTGGGGCCAACGTCCTGACTTTC	CSVENSGANVLTF
-	-	TRBJ2-7	TRBV7-8	TGTGCCAGCAGCTTTACCGGGACGGCGAGCTCCTACGAGCAGTACTTC	CASSFTGTASSYEQYF
-	few	TRBJ2-1	TRBV6-2/TRBV6-3	TGTGCCGGGGAGAGGGCTGGAGGCGGCAATGAGCAGTTCTTC	CAGERAGGGNEQFF
TRBD2	few	TRBJ2-1	TRBV3-1	TGTGCCAGCAGCCAAGAGTCTGGGACTAGCGCCTACAATGAGCAGTTCTTC	CASSQESGTSAYNEQFF
TRBD1	-	TRBJ2-7	TRBV9	TGTGCCAGCAGCGTAACAGGGGTCCACGAGCAGTACTTC	CASSVTGVHEQYF
TRBD2	-	TRBJ2-1	TRBV20-1	TGCAGTGCTATACTAGCGGGGCCTAAGGGTGAGCAGTTCTTC	CSAILAGPKGEQFF
TRBD2	few	TRBJ2-7	TRBV12-3/TRBV12-4	TGTGCCAGCAGACTAGCGGGAGGGCCCAAATACGAGCAGTACTTC	CASRLAGGPKYEQYF
TRBD2	-	TRBJ2-3	TRBV3-1	TGTGCCAGCAGCCAAATTCCTCTAGCGGGAGGCACCACAGATACGCAGTATTTT	CASSQIPLAGGTTDTQYF
TRBD1	-	TRBJ2-7	TRBV15	TGTGCCACCAGCGCCGGCGGGACAGGGAGGGTCCTTGCCTACGAGCAGTACTTC	CATSAGGTGRVLAYEQYF
TRBD1	many	TRBJ2-5	TRBV20-1	TGCAGTGCGCGAGAGGGGGCGAGGGAGACCCAGTACTTC	CSAREGARETQYF
-	-	TRBJ2-3	TRBV7-2	TGTGCCAGCAGCTTAGAATGGGGGGTCGAGTATTTT	CASSLEWGVEYF
TRBD2	-	TRBJ2-1	TRBV4-1	TGCGCCAGCAGCCAAGCCCGGGGGGGAAAGTACAATGAGCAGTTCTTC	CASSQARGGKYNEQFF